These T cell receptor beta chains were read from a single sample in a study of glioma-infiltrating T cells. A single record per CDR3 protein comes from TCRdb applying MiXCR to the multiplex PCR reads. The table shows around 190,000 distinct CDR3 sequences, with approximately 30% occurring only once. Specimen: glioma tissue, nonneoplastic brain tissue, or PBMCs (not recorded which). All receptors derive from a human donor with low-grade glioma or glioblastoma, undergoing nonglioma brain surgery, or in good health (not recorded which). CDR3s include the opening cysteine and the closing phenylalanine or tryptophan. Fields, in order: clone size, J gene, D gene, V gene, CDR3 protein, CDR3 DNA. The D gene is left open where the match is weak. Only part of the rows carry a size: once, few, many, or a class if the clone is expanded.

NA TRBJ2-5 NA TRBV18 CASSPGAQVETQYF TGTGCCAGCTCACCAGGAGCGCAGGTGGAGACCCAGTACTTC
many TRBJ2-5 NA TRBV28 CASSLNTGRAGETQYF TGTGCCAGCAGTTTAAATACCGGGAGAGCGGGAGAGACCCAGTACTTC
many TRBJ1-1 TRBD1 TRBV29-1 CSAIQGYSEAFF TGCAGCGCAATACAGGGGTACTCTGAAGCTTTCTTT
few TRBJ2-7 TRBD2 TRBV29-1 CSVEAGGSGEQYF TGCAGCGTTGAGGCGGGAGGGAGTGGAGAGCAGTACTTC
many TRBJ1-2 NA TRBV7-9 CASSLEQGGYTF TGTGCCAGCAGCTTAGAACAGGGCGGCTACACCTTC
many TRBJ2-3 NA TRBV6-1 CASQGGDTDTQYF TGTGCCAGCCAAGGAGGGGACACAGATACGCAGTATTTT
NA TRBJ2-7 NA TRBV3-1 CASSHDGYEQYF TGTGCCAGCAGCCACGACGGCTACGAACAGTACTTC
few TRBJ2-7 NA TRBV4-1 CASSRWPSVYEQYF TGCGCCAGCAGCCGATGGCCTAGCGTTTACGAGCAGTACTTC
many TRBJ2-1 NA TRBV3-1 CASSPLDFSSYNEQFF TGTGCCAGCAGCCCTCTGGACTTTAGCTCCTACAATGAGCAGTTCTTC
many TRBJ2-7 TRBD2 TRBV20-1 CSARRLAGGPGREQYF TGCAGTGCTAGAAGGCTAGCGGGAGGGCCGGGTAGGGAGCAGTACTTC
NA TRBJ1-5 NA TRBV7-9 CASSLNLDSRSNQPQHF TGTGCCAGCAGCTTAAATTTGGACAGTCGTAGCAATCAGCCCCAGCATTTT
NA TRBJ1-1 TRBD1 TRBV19 CASRNYPRQGWNTEAFF TGTGCCAGTAGGAATTACCCCCGACAGGGATGGAACACTGAAGCTTTCTTT
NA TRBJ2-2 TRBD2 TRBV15 CANRRRLADTGELFF TGTGCCAACAGAAGAAGACTAGCGGACACCGGGGAGCTGTTTTTT
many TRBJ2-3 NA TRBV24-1 CATSAPVSTDTQYF TGTGCCACCAGTGCCCCAGTCTCTACAGATACGCAGTATTTT
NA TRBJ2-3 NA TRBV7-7 CASSFGDGGTDTQYF TGTGCCAGCAGCTTCGGGGATGGGGGCACAGATACGCAGTATTTT
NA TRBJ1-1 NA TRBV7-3 CASSLRGGGDTEAFF TGTGCCAGCAGCTTACGGGGGGGGGGAGACACTGAAGCTTTCTTT
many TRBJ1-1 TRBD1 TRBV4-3 CASSRGTGGRFTEAFF TGCGCCAGCAGCCGTGGGACAGGGGGAAGGTTCACTGAAGCTTTCTTT
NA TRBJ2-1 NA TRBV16 CASSQSGGHNEQFF TGTGCCAGCAGCCAATCGGGGGGGCACAATGAGCAGTTCTTC
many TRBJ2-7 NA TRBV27 CASSLRQGGYEQYF TGTGCCAGCAGTTTAAGGCAGGGGGGCTACGAGCAGTACTTC
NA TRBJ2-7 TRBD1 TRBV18 CASSPDRVVSYEQYF TGTGCCAGCTCACCAGACAGGGTGGTCTCCTACGAGCAGTACTTC
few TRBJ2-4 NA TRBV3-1 CASSQPEGKNIQYF TGTGCCAGCAGCCAGCCAGAGGGCAAAAACATTCAGTACTTC
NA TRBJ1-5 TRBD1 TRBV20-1 CSARDRDQPQHF TGCAGTGCTAGGGACAGGGATCAGCCCCAGCATTTT
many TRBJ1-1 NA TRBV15 CATSRPTWRDGPTEAFF TGTGCCACCAGCAGACCTACCTGGAGGGATGGGCCGACAGAAGCTTTCTTT
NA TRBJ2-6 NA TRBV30 CAWSVASVSGANVLTF TGTGCCTGGAGTGTTGCCAGCGTCTCTGGGGCCAACGTCCTGACTTTC
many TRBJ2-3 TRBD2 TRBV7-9 CASRWAGADTQYF TGTGCCAGCAGGTGGGCGGGAGCAGATACGCAGTATTTT
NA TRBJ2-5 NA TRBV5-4 CASSLGQEARETQYF TGTGCCAGCAGCTTGGGACAGGAGGCTAGAGAGACCCAGTACTTC
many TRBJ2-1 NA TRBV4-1 CASSHPTGLGGIEQFF TGCGCCAGCAGCCACCCCACGGGACTGGGGGGCATTGAGCAGTTCTTC
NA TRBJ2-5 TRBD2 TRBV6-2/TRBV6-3 CASSLGLAGSQETQYF TGTGCCAGCAGTTTGGGACTAGCGGGATCCCAAGAGACCCAGTACTTC
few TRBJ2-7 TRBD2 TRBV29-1 CSVATSGSFQQYF TGCAGCGTGGCCACTAGCGGGAGTTTCCAGCAGTACTTC
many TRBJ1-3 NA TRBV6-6 CASSYDRSGNTIYF TGTGCCAGCAGTTACGACAGATCTGGAAACACCATATATTTT
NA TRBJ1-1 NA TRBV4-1 CASSQTVAGPMNTEAFF TGCGCCAGCAGCCAAACGGTGGCAGGGCCGATGAACACTGAAGCTTTCTTT
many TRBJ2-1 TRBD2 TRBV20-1 CSATTGTSGMDEQFF TGCAGTGCAACTACCGGGACTAGCGGGATGGATGAGCAGTTCTTC
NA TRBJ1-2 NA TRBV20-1 CSASRGRGDYGYTF TGCAGTGCTAGTAGGGGCAGGGGAGACTATGGCTACACCTTC
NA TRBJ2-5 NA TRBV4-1 CVSSLEDLKETQYF TGCGTCAGCAGCCTGGAGGATCTTAAAGAGACCCAGTACTTC
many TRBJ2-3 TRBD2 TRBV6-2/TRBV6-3 CASSYASGLATDTQYF TGTGCCAGCAGTTACGCGTCTGGACTAGCGACAGATACGCAGTATTTT
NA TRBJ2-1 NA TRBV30 CACSATRNEQFF TGTGCCTGTAGTGCAACTAGGAATGAGCAGTTCTTC
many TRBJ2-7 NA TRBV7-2 CASSFDPAYEQYF TGTGCCAGCAGCTTCGACCCCGCCTACGAGCAGTACTTC
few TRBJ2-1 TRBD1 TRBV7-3 CASSPRPVTGGSYNEQFF TGTGCCAGCAGCCCAAGGCCGGTAACAGGGGGCTCCTACAATGAGCAGTTCTTC
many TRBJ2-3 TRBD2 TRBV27 CASTPRLAGVRATQYF TGTGCCAGCACCCCACGACTAGCGGGAGTCAGGGCTACGCAGTATTTT
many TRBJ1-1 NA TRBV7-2 CASSLGRGRVNTEAFF TGTGCCAGCAGCTTAGGACGCGGCAGGGTGAACACTGAAGCTTTCTTT
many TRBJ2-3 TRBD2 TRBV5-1 CASSSSGYPTDTQYF TGCGCCAGCAGCTCTAGCGGATACCCAACAGATACGCAGTATTTT
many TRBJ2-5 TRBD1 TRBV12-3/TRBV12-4 CASSSGQGTWETQYF TGTGCCAGCAGTTCGGGACAGGGGACTTGGGAGACCCAGTACTTC
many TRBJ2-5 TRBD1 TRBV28 CASSPGTGEETQYF TGTGCCAGCAGCCCCGGGACAGGGGAAGAGACCCAGTACTTC
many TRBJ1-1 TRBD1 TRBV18 CASSPRTGGGTEAFF TGTGCCAGCTCCCCCCGGACAGGGGGGGGGACTGAAGCTTTCTTT
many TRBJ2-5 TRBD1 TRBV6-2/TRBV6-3 CASSFAGTEIEETQYF TGTGCCAGCAGTTTCGCAGGGACAGAGATTGAAGAGACCCAGTACTTC
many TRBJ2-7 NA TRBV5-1 CASSYVGSSYEQYF TGCGCCAGCAGCTATGTCGGGAGCTCCTACGAGCAGTACTTC
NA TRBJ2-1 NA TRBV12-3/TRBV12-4 CASSFDGSHNEQFF TGTGCCAGCAGTTTTGACGGGAGTCACAATGAGCAGTTCTTC
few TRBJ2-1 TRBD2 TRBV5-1 CASSKMPGLAGVDAYNEQFF TGCGCCAGCAGCAAAATGCCGGGACTAGCGGGAGTAGATGCCTACAATGAGCAGTTCTTC
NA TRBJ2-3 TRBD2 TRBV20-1 CSDWTSGTTDTQYF TGCAGTGACTGGACTAGCGGGACCACAGATACGCAGTATTTT
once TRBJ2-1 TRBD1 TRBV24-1 CAISALGQDYNEQFF TGTGCCATCAGTGCCCTAGGACAGGATTACAATGAGCAGTTCTTC
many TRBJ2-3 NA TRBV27 CASRSSGSTDTQYF TGTGCCAGCCGATCGAGCGGGAGCACAGATACGCAGTATTTT
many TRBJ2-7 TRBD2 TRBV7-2 CASSLGLGTILLNF TGTGCCAGCAGCTTGGGACTCGGGACTATCCTCCTCAACTTC
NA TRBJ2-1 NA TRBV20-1 CSARPSVTYNEQFF TGCAGTGCTAGGCCTAGCGTGACCTACAATGAGCAGTTCTTC
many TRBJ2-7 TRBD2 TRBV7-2 CASSYDSGSYEQYF TGTGCCAGCAGCTATGACAGCGGGAGCTACGAGCAGTACTTC